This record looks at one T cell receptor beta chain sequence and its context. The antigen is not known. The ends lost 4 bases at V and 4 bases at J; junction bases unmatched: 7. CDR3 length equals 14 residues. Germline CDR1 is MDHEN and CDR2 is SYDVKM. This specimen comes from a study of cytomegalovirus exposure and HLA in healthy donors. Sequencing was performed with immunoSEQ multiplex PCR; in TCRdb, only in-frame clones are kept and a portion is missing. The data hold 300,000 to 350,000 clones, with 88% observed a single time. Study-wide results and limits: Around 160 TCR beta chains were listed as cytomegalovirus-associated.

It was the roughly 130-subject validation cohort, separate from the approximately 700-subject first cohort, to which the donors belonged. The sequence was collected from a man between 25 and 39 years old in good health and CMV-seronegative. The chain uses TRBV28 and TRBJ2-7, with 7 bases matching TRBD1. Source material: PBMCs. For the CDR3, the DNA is TGTGCCAGCAGTTATCTCAGGGGGTTATACGAGCAGTACTTC. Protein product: CASSYLRGLYEQYF.